The next 16 T cell receptor beta chains were all read from a single sample in a study of blood T cell repertoires in COVID-19. This table comes from immunoSEQ multiplex PCR, and its TCRdb copy is limited to in-frame clones, with some not included. The table lists about 440,000 clones, 88% of them singletons. What was sequenced was peripheral blood. Every receptor here comes from a woman aged 45-65 years with COVID-19, enrolled during active disease.

This chain links TRBV11-2 with TRBJ1-5; no clear D. Germline assignment: CDR1 SGHAT and CDR2 FQNNGV. V lost 1 base and J lost 5, with 6 bases in between. The CDR3 loop spans 13 amino acids. The CDR3 spells CASSLGRDQPQHF. As DNA, the CDR3 is TGTGCCAGCAGCTTAGGGAGGGATCAGCCCCAGCATTTT.

This clone has a single count. V and J are TRBV19 and TRBJ1-2; no reliable D call. CDR3 size: 11 residues. V was trimmed by 6 bases and J by 7 bases, leaving 9 bases between them. Germline CDR1 LNHDA, CDR2 SQIVND (reference sequence). The CDR3 spells CASRKAAGYTF. DNA of the CDR3: TGTGCCAGTAGAAAGGCGGCTGGCTACACCTTC.

The CDR3 sequence is CASSTVQGGYGYTF. In nucleotides, the CDR3 is TGTGCCAGCAGTACCGTCCAGGGAGGCTATGGCTACACCTTC. V and J are TRBV2 and TRBJ1-2, with D perhaps matching TRBD1 (5 bases). The V and J ends lost 5 bases and 4 bases respectively, with 14 bases between them. Per the germline V gene, CDR1 is SNHLY and CDR2 is FYNNEI. This CDR3 is 14 amino acids long.

This chain links TRBV7-2 with TRBJ1-4, with D possibly matching TRBD1 (5 bases). V was clipped by 4 bases and J by 4 bases, with 16 bases between them. The length of the CDR3 is 16 residues. In germline, CDR1 is SGHTA, CDR2 FQGNSA. CDR3 nucleotide sequence: TGTGCCAGCAGCTCCCGCCGGGGGATTTTTAATGAAAAACTGTTTTTT. As protein: CASSSRRGIFNEKLFF. The variable domain in full, completed from reference TRBV7-2 and TRBJ1-4, reads GAGVSQSPSNKVTEKGKDVELRCDPISGHTALYWYRQSLGQGLEFLIYFQGNSAPDKSGLPSDRFSAERTGGSVSTLTIQRTQQEDSAVYLCASSSRRGIFNEKLFFGSGTQLSVL.

The J gene is TRBJ1-2, the V gene TRBV6-5; a possible D gene is TRBD1 (6 bases). V was trimmed by 6 bases and J by 4 bases, leaving 18 bases between them. CDR3 size: 15 residues. The germline V gene has CDR1 MNHEY and CDR2 SVGAGI. For the CDR3, the DNA is TGTGCCAGCAGGGTGACAGGACCAGCCCTCTATGGCTACACCTTC. It encodes CASRVTGPALYGYTF.

The chain couples TRBV6-5 to TRBJ2-1, with D possibly being TRBD2 (5 bases). V lost 5 bases and J lost 9, with 14 bases in between. This CDR3 region has 13 residues. CDR1 MNHEY and CDR2 SVGAGI come from the germline V gene. CDR3 sequence reads: CASSQSSVTEQFF. The DNA for the CDR3 is TGTGCCAGCAGTCAAAGTAGCGTGACTGAGCAGTTCTTC.

The genes are TRBV5-6 and TRBJ2-5; the match to TRBD2 covers 9 bases. Looked up from germline, CDR1 is SGHDT and CDR2 is YYEEEE. The CDR3 length is 16 residues. Losses at the gene ends were 6 bases for V and 5 bases for J; bases not matched to a gene: 14. CDR3 sequence: CASTLLLAGLGETQYF. The CDR3 DNA reads as TGTGCCAGCACCCTCCTTCTAGCGGGATTAGGGGAGACCCAGTACTTC.

The rearrangement joins TRBV30 to TRBJ1-5; D is unclear. The CDR3 runs to 15 residues. In germline, CDR1 is GTSNPN, CDR2 SVGIG (reference sequence). V was cut by 2 bases and J by 6 bases, with 17 bases left in between. The CDR3, as DNA: TGTGCCTGGAGTCATCAGCTGGCTTCGGGTCAGCCCCAGCATTTT. As protein: CAWSHQLASGQPQHF.

V is TRBV3-1 (or the pseudogene TRBV3-2) and J is TRBJ2-7, with 8 bases fitting TRBD2. The germline V gene has CDR1 LGHDT and CDR2 YNNKEL (reference sequence). V gave up 1 base and J gave up 2 bases; unmatched junction bases: 7. The CDR3 spans 16 residues. CDR3 in amino acids: CASSQVAGNPTYEQYF. CDR3 DNA sequence: TGTGCCAGCAGCCAAGTAGCGGGGAACCCAACCTACGAGCAGTACTTC.

DNA of the CDR3: TGTGCTAGTGGTTTCCCCAACGGGGCTTTCTTT. It encodes CASGFPNGAFF. The chain joins TRBV12-5 to TRBJ1-1, with D hard to call. The CDR3 sequence is 11 residues long. Germline CDR1 is LGHNT and CDR2 is FRNRAP. V shed 3 bases and J shed 11 bases, with 10 bases lying between them.

This chain joins TRBV29-1 and TRBJ2-1; TRBD2 matches 9 bases. CDR1 is SQVTM and CDR2 is ANQGSEA in the germline V gene. Losses at the gene ends were 3 bases for V and 7 bases for J; bases not matched to a gene: 7. This CDR3 is built from 14 residues. Here the CDR3 DNA reads TGCAGCGTTGACTCAGCGGGGGGAGTAAATGAGCAGTTCTTC. Translation: CSVDSAGGVNEQFF.

The CDR3 coding sequence is TGTGCCAGTAGTATAGATAACCAGGGAACTGAAAAACTGTTTTTT. This sequence encodes CASSIDNQGTEKLFF. The chain couples TRBV19 to TRBJ1-4; D is possibly TRBD1 (5 bases). Trimming left V 0 bases short and J 7 bases short, with 12 bases between. The CDR3 has 15 residues. Germline-derived CDR1 and CDR2 are LNHDA and SQIVND (reference sequence).

This clone was recorded once. The chain has TRBV19 and TRBJ1-2, with 9 bases lining up with TRBD1. After removal of 4 bases from V and 6 bases from J, the junction contained 6 bases not matched to a gene. The CDR3 sequence is 14 residues long. Germline assignment: CDR1 LNHDA and CDR2 SQIVND (reference sequence). In nucleotides, the CDR3 is TGTGCCAGTAGTAACTCCGGGACAGGGAATGGCTACACCTTC. This codes for CASSNSGTGNGYTF. The variable domain in full, with the rest retrieved from reference TRBV19 and TRBJ1-2, is DGGITQSPKYLFRKEGQNVTLSCEQNLNHDAMYWYRQDPGQGLRLIYYSQIVNDFQKGDIAEGYSVSREKKESFPLTVTSAQKNPTAFYLCASSNSGTGNGYTFGSGTRLTVV.

The chain couples TRBV6-5 to TRBJ1-1; D uncertain. Trimming stripped 8 bases from V and 3 bases from J, with 13 bases between. Per germline, CDR1 MNHEY and CDR2 SVGAGI. The length of the CDR3 is 13 residues. CDR3 in amino acids: CASGNYIDTEAFF. CDR3 sequence (DNA): TGTGCCAGCGGAAACTACATAGACACTGAAGCTTTCTTT.

The chain has TRBV9 and TRBJ1-4; 9 bases align to TRBD1. The J segment lost 6 bases and the V segment lost 3 bases, leaving 3 bases of the junction unmatched. The CDR3 has 14 residues. Germline V gene lookup returns CDR1 SGDLS and CDR2 YYNGEE. The CDR3, as DNA: TGTGCCAGCAGCGGGGGACAGGGCCATGAAAAACTGTTTTTT. Protein: CASSGGQGHEKLFF.

CDR3 sequence reads: CATSDPGQVNTQYF. The CDR3, as DNA: TGTGCCACCAGTGACCCTGGACAGGTAAATACGCAGTATTTT. The rearrangement joins TRBV24-1 to TRBJ2-3, with TRBD1 matching over 7 bases. The CDR3 spans 14 residues. The germline CDR1 and CDR2 sequences are KGHDR and SFDVKD. Trimming cost V 4 bases and J 7 bases; bases outside gene matches: 7.